The rows below give T cell receptor beta chains drawn from one sample of a study of cytomegalovirus exposure and HLA in healthy donors. TCRdb keeps only in-frame clones here, not all; method: immunoSEQ multiplex PCR. The sample includes 150,000 or so clones, roughly 77% of them seen just once. The specimen sequenced was PBMCs. The receptors come from a man aged 50-60 years in good health and CMV-seropositive. The CDR3 runs from the conserved cysteine through the conserved F or W. Fields, in order: clone size, CDR3 length, D gene, J gene, V gene, CDR3 protein, CDR3 DNA. D genes are given only for firm matches. Not all rows give a size; the values are once, few, many and, for expanded clones, a class.

clone size: -; CDR3 length: 16; D gene: -; J gene: TRBJ1-5; V gene: TRBV10-1; CDR3 protein: CANMLPLTNFYQPQHF; CDR3 DNA: TGCGCCAATATGTTACCCCTTACAAATTTCTATCAGCCCCAGCATTTT
clone size: -; CDR3 length: 21; D gene: TRBD1; J gene: TRBJ1-5; V gene: TRBV19; CDR3 protein: CASSTILSRASYQGDYQPQHF; CDR3 DNA: TGTGCCAGTAGTACCATCTTGAGCAGGGCTTCTTACCAGGGGGATTATCAGCCCCAGCATTTT
clone size: once; CDR3 length: 14; D gene: TRBD2; J gene: TRBJ2-1; V gene: TRBV6-6; CDR3 protein: CASSRLAGGNEQFF; CDR3 DNA: TGTGCCAGCAGTCGACTAGCGGGGGGTAATGAGCAGTTCTTC
clone size: few; CDR3 length: 14; D gene: -; J gene: TRBJ1-1; V gene: TRBV10-2; CDR3 protein: CASSESGRTSEAFF; CDR3 DNA: TGCGCCAGCAGTGAGTCGGGGAGGACCTCTGAAGCTTTCTTT
clone size: -; CDR3 length: 13; D gene: -; J gene: TRBJ1-2; V gene: TRBV7-2; CDR3 protein: CASSLGQRGGYTF; CDR3 DNA: TGTGCCAGCAGCTTAGGACAGCGTGGGGGCTACACCTTC
clone size: -; CDR3 length: 17; D gene: -; J gene: TRBJ2-6; V gene: TRBV18; CDR3 protein: CASSTGLGDSGANVLTF; CDR3 DNA: TGTGCCAGCTCAACAGGGTTGGGGGACTCTGGGGCCAACGTCCTGACTTTC
clone size: few; CDR3 length: 14; D gene: TRBD1; J gene: TRBJ2-7; V gene: TRBV6-6; CDR3 protein: CASSYGTGEYEQYF; CDR3 DNA: TGTGCCAGCAGTTATGGGACAGGGGAGTACGAGCAGTACTTC
clone size: -; CDR3 length: 14; D gene: -; J gene: TRBJ2-4; V gene: TRBV7-2; CDR3 protein: CASSLYTGKNIQYF; CDR3 DNA: TGTGCCAGCAGCTTATATACGGGAAAAAACATTCAGTACTTC
clone size: -; CDR3 length: 14; D gene: TRBD1; J gene: TRBJ2-3; V gene: TRBV19; CDR3 protein: CASRKGQGGYTQYF; CDR3 DNA: TGTGCCAGTCGAAAGGGACAGGGGGGGTATACGCAGTATTTT
clone size: -; CDR3 length: 14; D gene: -; J gene: TRBJ1-6; V gene: TRBV14; CDR3 protein: CASSQETRNSPLHF; CDR3 DNA: TGTGCCAGCAGCCAAGAGACGAGGAATTCACCCCTCCACTTT
clone size: -; CDR3 length: 15; D gene: TRBD2; J gene: TRBJ2-5; V gene: TRBV6-1; CDR3 protein: CASSAEAGAVETQYF; CDR3 DNA: TGTGCCAGCAGTGCGGAAGCGGGGGCGGTTGAGACCCAGTACTTC
clone size: -; CDR3 length: 15; D gene: TRBD1; J gene: TRBJ2-2; V gene: TRBV28; CDR3 protein: CATSTGGQHTGELFF; CDR3 DNA: TGTGCCACCTCGACAGGGGGCCAACACACCGGGGAGCTGTTTTTT
clone size: -; CDR3 length: 14; D gene: TRBD1; J gene: TRBJ1-4; V gene: TRBV6-5; CDR3 protein: CASRAQGAREKLFF; CDR3 DNA: TGTGCCAGCAGAGCACAGGGGGCGCGTGAAAAACTGTTTTTT
clone size: -; CDR3 length: 12; D gene: -; J gene: TRBJ1-1; V gene: TRBV7-9; CDR3 protein: CASSLQWSEAFF; CDR3 DNA: TGTGCCAGCAGCTTACAATGGAGTGAAGCTTTCTTT
clone size: -; CDR3 length: 17; D gene: TRBD2; J gene: TRBJ2-2; V gene: TRBV7-9; CDR3 protein: CASSPWTSGGSAGELFF; CDR3 DNA: TGTGCCAGCAGCCCCTGGACTAGCGGGGGGTCGGCCGGGGAGCTGTTTTTT
clone size: -; CDR3 length: 14; D gene: TRBD1; J gene: TRBJ1-5; V gene: TRBV4-1; CDR3 protein: CASSQGQGGQPQHF; CDR3 DNA: TGCGCCAGCAGCCAGGGACAAGGGGGCCAGCCCCAGCATTTT
clone size: -; CDR3 length: 16; D gene: TRBD1; J gene: TRBJ2-7; V gene: TRBV11-3; CDR3 protein: CASTRTITGAAYEQYF; CDR3 DNA: TGTGCCAGTACTCGAACCATTACAGGGGCAGCCTACGAGCAGTACTTC
clone size: -; CDR3 length: 17; D gene: -; J gene: TRBJ2-2; V gene: TRBV9; CDR3 protein: CASSVSWGGEGTGELFF; CDR3 DNA: TGTGCCAGCAGCGTATCCTGGGGGGGCGAGGGCACCGGGGAGCTGTTTTTT
clone size: -; CDR3 length: 13; D gene: -; J gene: TRBJ2-1; V gene: TRBV19; CDR3 protein: CASAKGSYNEQFF; CDR3 DNA: TGTGCCAGTGCGAAGGGGTCCTACAATGAGCAGTTCTTC
clone size: once; CDR3 length: 15; D gene: TRBD2; J gene: TRBJ2-5; V gene: TRBV7-9; CDR3 protein: CASSLAGTTWVTQYF; CDR3 DNA: TGTGCCAGCAGCTTAGCAGGGACTACTTGGGTGACCCAGTACTTC
clone size: -; CDR3 length: 14; D gene: -; J gene: TRBJ2-5; V gene: TRBV7-8; CDR3 protein: CASKRGGAGETQYF; CDR3 DNA: TGTGCCAGCAAAAGGGGGGGGGCAGGAGAGACCCAGTACTTC
clone size: -; CDR3 length: 14; D gene: -; J gene: TRBJ2-3; V gene: TRBV27; CDR3 protein: CASSLGGHTDTQYF; CDR3 DNA: TGTGCCAGCAGTTTGGGGGGGCACACAGATACGCAGTATTTT
clone size: -; CDR3 length: 16; D gene: -; J gene: TRBJ1-1; V gene: TRBV19; CDR3 protein: CASSMAATISGTEAFF; CDR3 DNA: TGTGCCAGTAGTATGGCAGCCACTATTTCTGGCACTGAAGCTTTCTTT
clone size: few; CDR3 length: 14; D gene: -; J gene: TRBJ2-7; V gene: TRBV5-1; CDR3 protein: CASSLYRDSYEQYF; CDR3 DNA: TGCGCCAGCAGCTTGTACAGGGATTCCTACGAGCAGTACTTC
clone size: -; CDR3 length: 17; D gene: TRBD2; J gene: TRBJ2-3; V gene: TRBV9; CDR3 protein: CASSVGSSGGLTDTQYF; CDR3 DNA: TGTGCCAGCAGCGTAGGTTCTAGCGGGGGCCTCACAGATACGCAGTATTTT
clone size: -; CDR3 length: 13; D gene: -; J gene: TRBJ2-7; V gene: TRBV5-6; CDR3 protein: CASSLRGNYEQYF; CDR3 DNA: TGTGCCAGCAGCTTGAGGGGAAACTACGAGCAGTACTTC
clone size: few; CDR3 length: 14; D gene: -; J gene: TRBJ1-6; V gene: TRBV10-2; CDR3 protein: CATMRGDYNSPLHF; CDR3 DNA: TGCGCCACCATGCGGGGAGACTATAATTCACCCCTCCACTTT
clone size: few; CDR3 length: 16; D gene: TRBD2; J gene: TRBJ2-7; V gene: TRBV28; CDR3 protein: CASSLPQRTSLDEQYF; CDR3 DNA: TGTGCCAGCAGTTTGCCCCAAAGGACTAGCTTAGACGAGCAGTACTTC
clone size: -; CDR3 length: 15; D gene: TRBD2; J gene: TRBJ2-7; V gene: TRBV18; CDR3 protein: CASSRRAGLSYEQYF; CDR3 DNA: TGTGCCAGCTCACGACGAGCGGGGTTATCCTACGAGCAGTACTTC
clone size: -; CDR3 length: 14; D gene: -; J gene: TRBJ2-3; V gene: TRBV5-1; CDR3 protein: CASSLGGGTDTQYF; CDR3 DNA: TGCGCCAGCAGCTTAGGGGGGGGAACAGATACGCAGTATTTT
clone size: -; CDR3 length: 15; D gene: TRBD1; J gene: TRBJ2-1; V gene: TRBV6-6; CDR3 protein: CASKQGAIFYNEQFF; CDR3 DNA: TGTGCCAGCAAACAGGGGGCGATTTTTTACAATGAGCAGTTCTTC
clone size: -; CDR3 length: 17; D gene: TRBD1; J gene: TRBJ1-4; V gene: TRBV30; CDR3 protein: CAWSVGAGGDENEKLFF; CDR3 DNA: TGTGCCTGGAGTGTTGGGGCAGGGGGCGACGAAAATGAAAAACTGTTTTTT
clone size: -; CDR3 length: 14; D gene: -; J gene: TRBJ1-4; V gene: TRBV5-1; CDR3 protein: CASSLSGTNEKLFF; CDR3 DNA: TGCGCCAGCAGCCTGTCGGGGACTAATGAAAAACTGTTTTTT
clone size: -; CDR3 length: 13; D gene: -; J gene: TRBJ2-5; V gene: TRBV19; CDR3 protein: CASSSNSIATQYF; CDR3 DNA: TGTGCCAGTAGTTCGAATTCCATAGCAACCCAGTACTTC
clone size: -; CDR3 length: 16; D gene: -; J gene: TRBJ2-7; V gene: TRBV5-1; CDR3 protein: CASSLDPLAGSGEQYF; CDR3 DNA: TGCGCCAGCAGCTTAGATCCACTAGCCGGATCGGGCGAGCAGTACTTC
clone size: -; CDR3 length: 15; D gene: -; J gene: TRBJ1-1; V gene: TRBV5-6; CDR3 protein: CASSLSQGGNTEAFF; CDR3 DNA: TGTGCCAGCAGCTTGTCGCAGGGCGGGAACACTGAAGCTTTCTTT
clone size: -; CDR3 length: 16; D gene: -; J gene: TRBJ1-4; V gene: TRBV21-1; CDR3 protein: CASSKSTRIEDEKLFF; CDR3 DNA: TGTGCCAGCAGCAAATCAACCCGCATCGAGGATGAAAAACTGTTTTTT
clone size: -; CDR3 length: 13; D gene: -; J gene: TRBJ1-2; V gene: TRBV5-8; CDR3 protein: CASSLVGGEGYTF; CDR3 DNA: TGTGCCAGCAGCTTGGTGGGGGGGGAAGGCTACACCTTC
clone size: -; CDR3 length: 15; D gene: TRBD1; J gene: TRBJ1-4; V gene: TRBV6-4; CDR3 protein: CASSDGQGAGEKLFF; CDR3 DNA: TGTGCCAGCAGTGACGGGCAGGGGGCCGGTGAAAAACTGTTTTTT
clone size: once; CDR3 length: 14; D gene: -; J gene: TRBJ1-6; V gene: TRBV5-6; CDR3 protein: CASSLQGLNSPLHF; CDR3 DNA: TGTGCCAGCAGCTTACAGGGTCTCAATTCACCCCTCCACTTT
clone size: few; CDR3 length: 14; D gene: TRBD2; J gene: TRBJ2-1; V gene: TRBV5-1; CDR3 protein: CASKVSGGADEQFF; CDR3 DNA: TGCGCCAGCAAAGTTAGCGGGGGGGCCGATGAGCAGTTCTTC
clone size: -; CDR3 length: 15; D gene: -; J gene: TRBJ2-2; V gene: TRBV6-5; CDR3 protein: CASSYDGSYTGELFF; CDR3 DNA: TGTGCCAGCAGTTACGACGGGTCCTACACTGGGGAGCTGTTTTTT
clone size: -; CDR3 length: 15; D gene: TRBD1; J gene: TRBJ2-1; V gene: TRBV6-5; CDR3 protein: CASNNPGQGSNEQFF; CDR3 DNA: TGTGCCAGCAACAATCCGGGACAGGGGTCCAATGAGCAGTTCTTC
clone size: -; CDR3 length: 14; D gene: TRBD1; J gene: TRBJ2-2; V gene: TRBV5-4; CDR3 protein: CASSLPGTGGELFF; CDR3 DNA: TGTGCCAGCAGCTTGCCCGGGACAGGCGGGGAGCTGTTTTTT
clone size: few; CDR3 length: 11; D gene: TRBD1; J gene: TRBJ2-1; V gene: TRBV20-1; CDR3 protein: CSPGQANEQFF; CDR3 DNA: TGCTCACCGGGACAGGCGAATGAGCAGTTCTTC
clone size: -; CDR3 length: 14; D gene: -; J gene: TRBJ2-2; V gene: TRBV6-1; CDR3 protein: CASSEQGNTGELFF; CDR3 DNA: TGTGCCAGCAGTGAACAGGGAAACACCGGGGAGCTGTTTTTT
clone size: -; CDR3 length: 13; D gene: -; J gene: TRBJ1-4; V gene: TRBV4-1; CDR3 protein: CASSQLRSEKLFF; CDR3 DNA: TGCGCCAGCAGCCAACTGAGGAGTGAAAAACTGTTTTTT
clone size: -; CDR3 length: 14; D gene: TRBD2; J gene: TRBJ2-3; V gene: TRBV28; CDR3 protein: CASSLGGGSDTQYF; CDR3 DNA: TGTGCCAGCAGTTTAGGGGGGGGGTCAGATACGCAGTATTTT
clone size: -; CDR3 length: 11; D gene: -; J gene: TRBJ2-7; V gene: TRBV12-5; CDR3 protein: CASALEYEQYF; CDR3 DNA: TGTGCTAGTGCCCTAGAGTACGAGCAGTACTTC
clone size: once; CDR3 length: 12; D gene: -; J gene: TRBJ2-2; V gene: TRBV27; CDR3 protein: CASRVGVGELFF; CDR3 DNA: TGTGCCAGCAGAGTAGGGGTCGGGGAGCTGTTTTTT
clone size: few; CDR3 length: 14; D gene: TRBD1; J gene: TRBJ1-6; V gene: TRBV4-3; CDR3 protein: CASSQEDRGSPLHF; CDR3 DNA: TGCGCCAGCAGCCAAGAAGACAGGGGTTCACCCCTCCACTTT
clone size: few; CDR3 length: 15; D gene: TRBD1; J gene: TRBJ2-3; V gene: TRBV7-2; CDR3 protein: CASSLWDRDTDTQYF; CDR3 DNA: TGTGCCAGCAGCTTATGGGACAGGGACACAGATACGCAGTATTTT
clone size: -; CDR3 length: 16; D gene: TRBD1; J gene: TRBJ1-6; V gene: TRBV4-2; CDR3 protein: CASSQEDRGGNSPLHF; CDR3 DNA: TGTGCCAGCAGCCAAGAGGACAGGGGAGGTAATTCACCCCTCCACTTT
clone size: -; CDR3 length: 14; D gene: -; J gene: TRBJ1-1; V gene: TRBV6-5; CDR3 protein: CASSPRQLDTEAFF; CDR3 DNA: TGTGCCAGCAGTCCCCGACAGTTGGACACTGAAGCTTTCTTT
clone size: -; CDR3 length: 15; D gene: -; J gene: TRBJ1-3; V gene: TRBV18; CDR3 protein: CASSPAGESANTIYF; CDR3 DNA: TGTGCCAGCTCACCAGCGGGGGAATCGGCAAACACCATATATTTT